A single sample is the source of the 8 T cell receptor beta chains below, sequenced in a study of T cells in Graves' hyperthyroidism and ophthalmopathy. RNA transcripts served as the template for amplifying TCR beta CDR3 regions. First-round RT-PCR targeting the TCR CDR3 was performed with the HTBI primer set. TCRdb re-called the multiplex PCR reads through MiXCR, storing one row per CDR3 protein. The sample gives some 600,000 distinct CDR3 sequences, approximately 15% of which show up once; roughly 5.5% is in the top ten. The material sequenced was blood. Receptors were obtained from a woman in her 30s with Graves' hyperthyroidism that later progressed to Graves' ophthalmopathy.

This clonotype was seen at least ten times. The chain carries TRBV28 and TRBJ2-5; the D gene is possibly TRBD1 (5 bases). The germline gives CDR1 MDHEN, CDR2 SYDVKM. The CDR3 loop spans 15 amino acids. Between the trimmed V and J ends, which lost 5 bases and 1 base, there was a span of 14 bases. CDR3 amino acids: CASSVAQGSQETQYF. CDR3 coding DNA: TGTGCCAGCAGTGTAGCCCAGGGATCCCAAGAGACCCAGTACTTC.

J is TRBJ2-1 and V is TRBV7-3, with 14 bases matching TRBD2. CDR3 size: 15 residues. Germline CDR1 reads SGHTA; CDR2 reads FQGTGA. With 3 bases clipped from V and 9 bases from J, the junction kept 4 bases outside the gene matches. CDR3 region: CASSLGTSGSGEQFF. In nucleotides, the CDR3 is TGTGCCAGCAGCTTGGGGACTAGCGGGAGTGGTGAGCAGTTCTTC.

The chain employs TRBV6-5 and TRBJ2-2; 10 bases are a match to TRBD2. This CDR3 region has 17 residues. The trim removed 2 bases at V and 3 bases at J, leaving 6 bases unmatched. The germline gives CDR1 MNHEY, CDR2 SVGAGI. CDR3 loop: CASSYIGTSVHTGELFF. CDR3 coding DNA: TGTGCCAGCAGTTACATCGGGACTAGCGTTCACACCGGGGAGCTGTTTTTT.

This clonotype was detected only once. CDR3 loop: CASSLAGGRNQPQHF. The CDR3 nucleotides read TGTGCCAGCAGCTTAGCCGGGGGGCGGAATCAGCCCCAGCATTTT. The chain carries TRBV7-9 and TRBJ1-5; D may be TRBD1 (6 bases). CDR1 is SEHNR and CDR2 is FQNEAQ in the germline V gene (reference sequence). The V and J ends lost 0 bases and 4 bases respectively, with 10 bases between them. The CDR3 sequence is 15 residues long.

This clonotype was recorded many times. The J gene is TRBJ1-1, the V gene TRBV5-1; possibly TRBD1 for D (6 bases). Germline V gene data show CDR1 as SGHRS and CDR2 as YFSETQ. The CDR3 contains 13 residues. V gave up 4 bases and J gave up 6 bases, with 13 bases separating them. The CDR3 DNA sequence: TGCGCCAGCAGCGTGGGGGCGATATCTGAAGCTTTCTTT. It specifies CASSVGAISEAFF.

The sample holds a few counts of this clonotype. It may be a read error: a sequence one base away is much more abundant. The chain joins TRBV12-3 or TRBV12-4 to TRBJ1-5; D call uncertain. V dropped 5 bases and J dropped 0 bases, with 11 bases sitting between them. The CDR3 extends over 15 amino acids. CDR3 sequence: CASSPGEISNQPQHF. The CDR3 bases are TGTGCCAGCAGTCCTGGGGAGATTAGCAATCAGCCCCAGCATTTT.

In this sample, this clonotype turned up a few times. The chain recombines TRBV11-3 with TRBJ2-7; 14 bases are shared with TRBD2. CDR1 is SGHNT, CDR2 YENEEA, per germline. V was clipped by 5 bases and J by 4 bases; unmatched bases: 10. The CDR3 contains 17 residues. The CDR3, as DNA: TGTGCCAGCAGCACCTCCGGGACTAGCGGGAGAATTTACGAGCAGTACTTC. Its protein is CASSTSGTSGRIYEQYF.

This clonotype was seen a handful of times. This chain connects TRBV6-1 to TRBJ2-7; possibly TRBD1 or TRBD2 for D (6 bases each). The CDR3 runs to 13 residues. V lost 0 bases and J lost 7, with 10 bases in between. Germline assignment: CDR1 MNHNS and CDR2 SASEGT. The CDR3 nucleotides read TGTGCCAGCAGTGAAGCGGGGGGCTGGGAGCAGTACTTC. It encodes CASSEAGGWEQYF.